This T cell receptor beta chain was recovered during a study of OX40 agonist ivuxolimab in advanced cancers. Study-wide context: Ivuxolimab, an agonist antibody against OX40 (CD134), was given to patients.

In germline, CDR1 is MDHEN, CDR2 SYDVKM. V lost 7 bases to trimming and J lost 5 bases, with 15 bases between them. This CDR3 has 14 residues. With regard to this clone: The antigen remains undetermined.

General study results and limits: The average count of expanded clones was higher among CD8+ T cells than among CD4+. Doses of 0.1 to 3.0 mg/kg were accompanied by clonal expansion of CD4+ and CD8+ blood T cells by week 6.

Sequencing was performed with immunoSEQ multiplex PCR; in TCRdb, only in-frame clones are kept and a portion is missing. The data contain roughly 60,000 clones, around 84% of them singletons. The sequence was obtained from an adult with an advanced solid tumor such as melanoma, head and neck, liver or kidney cancer. Sequencing was performed on CD4+ or CD8+ T cells sorted from blood, taken in a trial of the OX40 agonist ivuxolimab. This chain links TRBV28 with TRBJ2-1; D gene uncertain. CDR3 protein: CASTSPGRHNEQFF. Written as DNA, the CDR3 is TGTGCCAGCACCTCACCTGGGCGGCACAATGAGCAGTTCTTC.